The present entry profiles one T cell receptor beta chain with its context. In the source study's methods: Estimated nucleated cell counts came from reference gene primer amplification. Assay: immunoSEQ multiplex PCR; the TCRdb copy retains only in-frame clones and omits some. V and J calls and clone size are given by that table; D and trimming were obtained from the DNA. The sample comprises fewer than 200,000 clones, roughly four fifths of which are singletons, and 1.5% rests with the top ten. The sample is drawn from a study of blood T cell repertoires in COVID-19. Looking at the study overall: Samples representing acute and convalescent COVID-19 were sourced from the United States, Italy and Spain. Nucleic acid was either cDNA or gDNA, and it came from T cells, B-cell-depleted T cells, or PBMCs.

The CDR3 runs to 16 residues. V lost 4 bases, J lost 6 bases, and 14 bases stayed unmatched. Per the germline V gene, CDR1 is KGHSH and CDR2 is LQKENI. The sequence was obtained from a human donor in a cohort sampled during active COVID-19. Material: peripheral blood. The rearrangement joins TRBV18 to TRBJ1-2, with TRBD1 matching over 7 bases. The CDR3 reads CASSLDRDLTSHGYTF. The CDR3 coding sequence is TGTGCCAGCTCACTTGACAGGGACCTAACTAGCCATGGCTACACCTTC.